Each of the 27 T cell receptor beta chains below was sequenced from the same sample in a study of blood T cell repertoires in COVID-19 (dated by TCRdb to the early 2020s). Libraries were made using the immunoSEQ multiplex PCR assay. This immuneACCESS table, as held by TCRdb, lists in-frame sequences with V and J called but not all clones. Of the missing ones, under half trace to an unresolved V gene in checked studies; the others have no known cause. The sample profile shows roughly 210,000 clones; roughly 84% of them were found once. The ten most abundant clones make up under 12% of the sample. The material sequenced was peripheral blood. The receptors originated from a woman of 80 years or more with COVID-19, enrolled during active disease.

This sequence joins TRBV19 and TRBJ2-3; 14 bases map to TRBD2. The CDR3 is 17 residues long. Germline CDR1 is LNHDA and CDR2 is SQIVND (reference sequence). V dropped 5 bases and J dropped 0; count of bases not matched to a gene: 4. For the CDR3, the DNA is TGTGCCAGTAGTTCCGGGACTAGCGGGGGTAGCACAGATACGCAGTATTTT. It encodes CASSSGTSGGSTDTQYF.

The chain has TRBV4-1 and TRBJ2-1; no clear D gene. The CDR3 has 13 amino acids. V was pared by 1 base and J by 8 bases, with 9 bases between. The germline V gene encodes CDR1 MGHRA and CDR2 YSYEKL. The CDR3 DNA sequence: TGCGCCAGCAGCCAAGTAGTTCAGGATGAGCAGTTCTTC. Translated: CASSQVVQDEQFF.

The V call is TRBV6-6, the J call TRBJ1-1; possibly TRBD1 for D (6 bases). Deletions cut 6 bases from V and 0 bases from J, with 11 bases between. Germline-derived CDR1 and CDR2 are MNHNY and SVGAGI (reference sequence). There are 14 residues in the CDR3. CDR3 residues: CASRFRGLNTEAFF. The CDR3 bases are TGTGCCAGCAGGTTCAGGGGTCTGAACACTGAAGCTTTCTTT.

This clone has a handful of counts. The genes are TRBV7-8 and TRBJ2-1, with 7 positions matching TRBD2. Germline V gene sequence: CDR1 SGHVS, CDR2 FQNEAQ. This CDR3 comprises 15 residues. The V and J ends lost 1 base and 4 bases, in that order; junction bases with no gene match: 4. The chain's CDR3 is CASSLGGGQYNEQFF. For the CDR3, the DNA is TGTGCCAGCAGCTTAGGCGGGGGTCAATACAATGAGCAGTTCTTC.

The chain is built from TRBV7-2 and TRBJ2-7, with TRBD1 matching 7 bases. This CDR3 contains 13 residues. Losses at the gene ends were 4 bases for V and 4 bases for J; bases not matched to a gene: 4. Germline CDR1 and CDR2: SGHTA and FQGNSA. In DNA form, the CDR3 reads TGTGCCAGCAGCTCCTACAGGGGTTACGAGCAGTACGTC. Residues: CASSSYRGYEQYV.

V usage is TRBV4-3 and J usage is TRBJ2-3; 9 nucleotides agree with TRBD2. CDR3 size: 15 residues. With 0 bases clipped from V and 5 bases from J, the junction kept 3 bases outside the gene matches. The germline V gene encodes CDR1 LGHNA and CDR2 YSLEER. The CDR3 spells CASSQDNSGGDTQYF. The CDR3 coding sequence is TGCGCCAGCAGCCAAGACAATAGCGGGGGAGATACGCAGTATTTT.

This chain links TRBV19 with TRBJ1-5; 7 bases are shared with TRBD1. The V gene end was trimmed by 6 bases and the J gene end by 3 bases; junction bases not matched to a gene: 8. The CDR3 has 15 residues. CDR1 and CDR2 (germline): LNHDA, SQIVND (reference sequence). CDR3 sequence: CASSLGQELNQPQHF. For the CDR3, the DNA is TGTGCCAGTAGCCTAGGACAGGAGCTCAATCAGCCCCAGCATTTT.

J is TRBJ1-6 and V is TRBV18, with D tentatively TRBD1 (6 bases). Trimming shortened V by 4 bases and J by 6 bases, and 16 bases separated the two germline ends. The length of the CDR3 is 16 residues. Germline CDR1 reads KGHSH; CDR2 reads LQKENI. Here the CDR3 DNA reads TGTGCCAGCTCACTATACCAGACAGGCATTAATTCACCCCTCCACTTT. Its protein product is CASSLYQTGINSPLHF.

The chain combines TRBV2 with TRBJ1-1; D perhaps matches TRBD1 (5 bases). CDR1 is SNHLY and CDR2 is FYNNEI in the germline V gene. V lost 6 bases, J lost 10 bases, and 12 bases lay in between. The CDR3 spans 11 residues. CDR3 sequence: CASSSDILAFF. The CDR3 bases are TGTGCCAGCAGCTCGGACATTCTAGCTTTCTTT. The full variable domain, with the rest looked up from reference TRBV2 and TRBJ1-1, is EPEVTQTPSHQVTQMGQEVILRCVPISNHLYFYWYRQILGQKVEFLVSFYNNEISEKSEIFDDQFSVERPDGSNFTLKIRSTKLEDSAMYFCASSSDILAFFGQGTRLTVV.

CDR3 amino acids: CASSIGGSPRNGYTF. Here the CDR3 DNA reads TGTGCCAGTAGTATCGGGGGTTCCCCCAGGAACGGCTACACCTTC. V gene TRBV19 combines with J gene TRBJ1-2; possible D gene TRBD1, 5 bases. This CDR3 comprises 15 residues. Germline assignment: CDR1 LNHDA and CDR2 SQIVND (reference sequence). With 3 bases removed from V and 8 bases from J, the gap between germline ends came to 19 bases. Together with reference TRBV19 and TRBJ1-2, the CDR3 gives the full variable domain: DGGITQSPKYLFRKEGQNVTLSCEQNLNHDAMYWYRQDPGQGLRLIYYSQIVNDFQKGDIAEGYSVSREKKESFPLTVTSAQKNPTAFYLCASSIGGSPRNGYTFGSGTRLTVV.

The J gene is TRBJ2-3, the V gene TRBV3-1 (or the pseudogene TRBV3-2); 9 bases fit TRBD2. The trim removed 0 bases at V and 0 bases at J, leaving 7 bases unmatched. The CDR3 is made up of 18 amino acids. Looked up from germline, CDR1 is LGHDT and CDR2 is YNNKEL (reference sequence). CDR3: CASSQEGLARFSTDTQYF. CDR3 coding DNA: TGTGCCAGCAGCCAAGAGGGACTAGCCAGGTTTAGCACAGATACGCAGTATTTT.

The chain employs TRBV11-1 and TRBJ2-3; a possible D gene is TRBD2 (6 bases). Germline lookup yields CDR1 SGHAT and CDR2 FQDESV (reference sequence). This CDR3 region has 16 residues. Trimming took off 1 base at V and 1 base at J, with 12 bases between the two ends. The CDR3 is CASSLDGGSRTDTQYF. CDR3 DNA: TGTGCCAGCAGCTTAGATGGAGGGAGCCGCACAGATACGCAGTATTTT.

The chain has TRBV5-1 and TRBJ2-2, with D possibly TRBD1 on 6 matching bases. Germline values: CDR1 SGHRS, CDR2 YFSETQ. CDR3 size: 14 residues. Trimming cost V 0 bases and J 5 bases, with 8 bases left between them. The CDR3 region is CASSLDGTTGELFF. In DNA form, the CDR3 reads TGCGCCAGCAGCTTGGATGGGACAACCGGGGAGCTGTTTTTT.

The chain links TRBV6-1 to TRBJ1-1; tentative D call: TRBD1 (5 bases). The germline gives CDR1 MNHNS, CDR2 SASEGT. The CDR3 length is 14 residues. Trimming cost V 3 bases and J 3 bases, with 11 bases left between them. CDR3 DNA sequence: TGTGCCAGCAGTGACCCCGGGGGGTACACTGAAGCTTTCTTT. Its translation: CASSDPGGYTEAFF.

J is TRBJ2-7 and V is TRBV7-9, with 8 bases identical to TRBD2. This CDR3 has 16 amino acids. V gave up 5 bases and J gave up 0 bases; unmatched junction bases: 9. Looked up from germline, CDR1 is SEHNR and CDR2 is FQNEAQ (reference sequence). CDR3 in amino acids: CASSHLERESSYEQYF. DNA for the CDR3: TGTGCCAGCAGCCACCTCGAGCGGGAGAGCTCCTACGAGCAGTACTTC.

This clone was seen once. The chain combines TRBV9 with TRBJ1-2, with 9 bases identical to TRBD1. J lost 2 bases, V lost 6 bases, and 17 bases had no gene match. There are 18 residues in the CDR3. Germline loops: CDR1 SGDLS, CDR2 YYNGEE. The DNA of the CDR3 is TGTGCCAGCAACGATTTCGTACCCGGGACAGGGACCAACTATGGCTACACCTTC. It translates to CASNDFVPGTGTNYGYTF.

The chain carries TRBV5-1 and TRBJ2-1, with D possibly matching TRBD2 (5 bases). This CDR3 is built from 15 residues. Trimming stripped 4 bases from V and 0 bases from J, with 11 bases between. Germline V CDR1 and CDR2: SGHRS, YFSETQ. The CDR3, as DNA: TGCGCCAGCAGCCGTCACGGGGACTCCTACAATGAGCAGTTCTTC. Its protein is CASSRHGDSYNEQFF.

The chain joins TRBV27 to TRBJ2-7, with TRBD1 matching 9 bases. Germline lookup yields CDR1 MNHEY and CDR2 SMNVEV (reference sequence). The CDR3 runs 16 residues. The trim removed 2 bases at V and 2 bases at J, leaving 7 bases unmatched. The CDR3 protein is CASSLGDRDRAYEQYF. In DNA form, the CDR3 reads TGTGCCAGCAGTTTAGGGGACCGGGACAGGGCCTACGAGCAGTACTTC.

CDR3 sequence reads: CASSPVAGGSSYEQYV. The CDR3 DNA follows: TGTGCCAGCAGCCCCGTCGCAGGGGGGAGCTCCTACGAGCAGTACGTC. The rearrangement uses TRBV7-2 and TRBJ2-7; the D gene is possibly TRBD1 (7 bases). The germline V and J ends were trimmed by 5 bases and 0 bases, with 17 bases remaining between them. In germline, CDR1 is SGHTA, CDR2 FQGNSA. This CDR3 is built from 16 residues.

The chain carries TRBV5-1 and TRBJ2-5; 7 bases align to TRBD2. J was trimmed by 5 bases and V by 3 bases; bases with no gene match: 7. Germline V gene sequence: CDR1 SGHRS, CDR2 YFSETQ. The CDR3 covers 14 residues. The CDR3 is CASSSTSVGETQYF. The CDR3 coding sequence is TGCGCCAGCAGCTCAACTAGCGTAGGGGAGACCCAGTACTTC. The variable domain in full, completed from reference TRBV5-1 and TRBJ2-5, reads KAGVTQTPRYLIKTRGQQVTLSCSPISGHRSVSWYQQTPGQGLQFLFEYFSETQRNKGNFPGRFSGRQFSNSRSEMNVSTLELGDSALYLCASSSTSVGETQYFGPGTRLLVL.

This clone appeared a single time. V usage is TRBV29-1 and J usage is TRBJ2-7; D is perhaps TRBD1 (6 bases). Deletions cut 4 bases from V and 2 bases from J, with 6 bases between. Looked up from germline, CDR1 is SQVTM and CDR2 is ANQGSEA. There are 11 residues in the CDR3. CDR3 coding DNA: TGCAGCGTTGGGACAGCCTACGAGCAGTACTTC. As protein: CSVGTAYEQYF.

The V call is TRBV19, the J call TRBJ2-1, with TRBD2 matching 12 bases. This CDR3 is built from 17 residues. Per germline, CDR1 LNHDA and CDR2 SQIVND (reference sequence). After removal of 3 bases from V and 0 bases from J, the junction contained 3 bases not matched to a gene. CDR3 amino acids: CASSMSSGGASYNEQFF. The CDR3 DNA sequence: TGTGCCAGTAGTATGTCTAGCGGGGGGGCCTCCTACAATGAGCAGTTCTTC.

This rearrangement joins TRBV15 to TRBJ2-2; D is unclear. CDR3 length: 13 residues. The germline gives CDR1 LNHNV, CDR2 YYDKDF (reference sequence). The V end was cut by 5 bases, the J end by 4 bases, with 8 bases between. In nucleotides, the CDR3 is TGTGCCACCAGCGTAGATATCACCGGGGAGCTGTTTTTT. It translates to CATSVDITGELFF.

V and J are TRBV27 and TRBJ2-1; TRBD1 might be the D (6 bases). The CDR3 is made up of 16 amino acids. Trimming pared 2 bases from V and 8 bases from J, leaving 19 bases between. Germline CDR1 reads MNHEY; CDR2 reads SMNVEV (reference sequence). The CDR3 coding sequence is TGTGCCAGCAGTTTACGTGGGGCAGGGGTCCGGCATGAGCAGTTCTTC. Translated: CASSLRGAGVRHEQFF.

This rearrangement joins TRBV28 to TRBJ1-1; no firm D call. CDR1 and CDR2 (germline): MDHEN, SYDVKM. This CDR3 has 11 residues. Trimming pared 3 bases from V and 7 bases from J, leaving 6 bases between. CDR3 loop: CASSFRLEAFF. The CDR3 DNA reads TGTGCCAGCAGTTTTAGACTTGAAGCTTTCTTT.

The rearrangement links TRBV6-5 to TRBJ1-4; TRBD1 agrees at 7 bases. The CDR3 totals 15 residues. The germline V gene has CDR1 MNHEY and CDR2 SVGAGI. Trimming at V came to 5 bases and at J to 5 bases, leaving 8 bases not matched to a gene. In DNA, the CDR3 is TGTGCCAGCAGTCCCTCAGGGGGATTCAATGAAAAACTGTTTTTT. It specifies CASSPSGGFNEKLFF.

The rearrangement joins TRBV7-2 to TRBJ1-6, with D perhaps TRBD1 (5 bases). The V gene's germline CDR1 is SGHTA and CDR2 FQGNSA. This CDR3 is built from 13 residues. The V end lost 5 bases, the J end lost 12 bases, and 14 bases lay between the germline ends. The CDR3 DNA reads as TGTGCCAGCAGCGGGCAGGGTGAGCAACCCCTCCACTTT. Its protein is CASSGQGEQPLHF.